These 22 T cell receptor beta chains came from one sample sequenced in a study of identical twins listed by TCRdb under 2016. The protocol used for the library was 5' RACE. Sequencing took place on an Illumina HiSeq 2000. In-frame beta chains were kept once TCRdb had trimmed the public reads at Q25 with fastp and called clones with MiXCR. Rows with a matching CDR3 protein are joined into one entry that keeps the most common DNA and genes. The sample has roughly 220,000 distinct CDR3 sequences on record, under 8.5% of them singletons. In total, the top ten clones hold roughly 14% of the sample. These data were also filed under a second study, of T cells expressing NK-cell markers.

The sample consisted of CD8+ T cells sorted from blood. These receptors were taken from a woman aged 18-30 years in good health.

This clonotype showed up many times. The chain is built from TRBV19 and TRBJ1-1; maybe TRBD1 (6 bases). Germline V lookup: CDR1 LNHDA, CDR2 SQIVND (reference sequence). The germline V and J ends were trimmed by 5 bases and 1 base, with 20 bases remaining between them. This CDR3 is built from 17 residues. CDR3 sequence: CASSAGTKKRKNTEAFF. For the CDR3, the DNA is TGTGCCAGTAGTGCTGGGACAAAGAAAAGGAAGAACACTGAAGCTTTCTTT. Full variable domain (missing parts from reference TRBV19 and TRBJ1-1): DGGITQSPKYLFRKEGQNVTLSCEQNLNHDAMYWYRQDPGQGLRLIYYSQIVNDFQKGDIAEGYSVSREKKESFPLTVTSAQKNPTAFYLCASSAGTKKRKNTEAFFGQGTRLTVV.

This clonotype was seen more than once but under ten times. The rearrangement joins TRBV12-3 or TRBV12-4 to TRBJ1-6; D might be TRBD1 (6 bases). The CDR3 is made up of 14 amino acids. V was cut by 6 bases and J by 10 bases, with 16 bases left in between. The chain's CDR3 is CASRIGGAWSPLHF. CDR3 coding DNA: TGTGCCAGCAGGATCGGGGGGGCATGGTCACCCCTCCACTTT.

This clonotype was counted only a few times. V usage is TRBV27 and J usage is TRBJ1-5; 8 positions match TRBD1. Germline V gene lookup returns CDR1 MNHEY and CDR2 SMNVEV (reference sequence). Trimming at V came to 6 bases and at J to 5 bases, leaving 15 bases not matched to a gene. CDR3 length equals 17 residues. The CDR3, as DNA: TGTGCCAGCAGCATGGGACAGGAGACTCTTTTCTATCAGCCCCAGCATTTT. Translated, it gives CASSMGQETLFYQPQHF.

The rearrangement links TRBV30 to TRBJ2-3; 9 bases fit TRBD2. V shed 0 bases and J 2 bases; nucleotides not matched to a gene: 6. There are 16 residues in the CDR3. Germline V gives CDR1 GTSNPN, CDR2 SVGIG (reference sequence). The CDR3 nucleotides are TGTGCCTGGAGTGTACTTCAGCGGGAGGTCACAGATACGCAGTATTTT. Protein: CAWSVLQREVTDTQYF.

This clonotype was counted between two and nine times. The chain links TRBV7-9 to TRBJ2-7; 7 bases map to TRBD1. The V segment lost 6 bases and the J segment 2 bases; nucleotides outside the gene matches: 7. CDR1 is SEHNR and CDR2 is FQNEAQ in the germline V gene (reference sequence). This CDR3 is 14 amino acids long. The CDR3 loop is CASSGRQGPYEQYF. The CDR3 DNA reads as TGTGCCAGCAGTGGCAGACAGGGTCCCTACGAGCAGTACTTC.

This clonotype has just a few counts. The chain uses TRBV6-1 and TRBJ2-2; 8 bases are a match to TRBD2. The trim removed 2 bases at V and 5 bases at J, leaving 7 bases unmatched. The CDR3 loop spans 16 amino acids. Germline loops: CDR1 MNHNS, CDR2 SASEGT. Written as DNA, the CDR3 is TGTGCCAGCAGTGAAAGGGGACTAGTGATAACCGGGGAGCTGTTTTTT. This codes for CASSERGLVITGELFF.

The J gene is TRBJ2-7, the V gene TRBV5-6; possibly TRBD1 or TRBD2 for D (6 bases each). The length of the CDR3 is 13 residues. In germline, CDR1 is SGHDT, CDR2 YYEEEE. The V end lost 5 bases, the J end lost 4 bases, and 13 bases lay between the germline ends. In DNA, the CDR3 is TGTGCCAGCAGACTCGGGGGCCTTTACGAGCAGTACTTC. It is translated as CASRLGGLYEQYF.

This clonotype was recorded a few times. The rearrangement uses TRBV18 and TRBJ2-1; 7 nucleotides line up with TRBD1. The ends lost 3 bases at V and 2 bases at J; junction bases unmatched: 4. Germline CDR1 KGHSH, CDR2 LQKENI. The CDR3 contains 15 residues. The CDR3 bases are TGTGCCAGCTCACCGACAGGGTGGCCCTACAATGAGCAGTTCTTC. Translation gives CASSPTGWPYNEQFF.

This clonotype was found a few times. The chain uses TRBV15 and TRBJ2-1, with a possible D match to TRBD2 (5 bases). V lost 3 bases and J 7 bases, leaving 22 bases between the germline ends. The germline CDR1 and CDR2 sequences are LNHNV and YYDKDF (reference sequence). This CDR3 region has 17 residues. Written as DNA, the CDR3 is TGTGCCACCAGCAGCACCATCACCCCGCGGGCGCTAAATGAGCAGTTCTTC. Translating gives CATSSTITPRALNEQFF.

This clonotype has more than one count but fewer than ten. This chain connects TRBV6-5 to TRBJ1-1; possibly TRBD1 for D (6 bases). Per the germline V gene, CDR1 is MNHEY and CDR2 is SVGAGI. The CDR3 is 14 amino acids. The ends were cut back, 0 bases at V and 6 bases at J, with 11 bases in the middle. CDR3: CASSYSLGGSEAFF. DNA of the CDR3: TGTGCCAGCAGTTACTCGTTAGGGGGATCTGAAGCTTTCTTT.

This chain joins TRBV11-3 and TRBJ2-7; D unclear. V was clipped by 0 bases and J by 6 bases, with 6 bases between them. There are 12 residues in the CDR3. Germline V gene data show CDR1 as SGHNT and CDR2 as YENEEA. The CDR3: CASSLDRFEQYF. The DNA for the CDR3 is TGTGCCAGCAGCTTAGACAGGTTCGAGCAGTACTTC.

The rearrangement uses TRBV6-2 or TRBV6-3 and TRBJ2-7; possibly TRBD2 for D (7 bases). Germline V lookup: CDR1 MNHEY, CDR2 SVGEGT. This CDR3 has 16 amino acids. V was clipped by 2 bases and J by 2 bases, with 16 bases between them. CDR3 sequence (DNA): TGTGCCAGCAGTTACGGTCGGGGGCTAGCGGCCTACGAGCAGTACTTC. It specifies CASSYGRGLAAYEQYF.

This clonotype was counted ten times or more. The CDR3 loop is CAISEGRSGGAGELFF. The CDR3 nucleotides are TGTGCCATCAGTGAGGGCCGCTCGGGTGGTGCCGGGGAGCTGTTTTTT. The chain links TRBV10-3 to TRBJ2-2; no clear D gene. Germline V gives CDR1 ENHRY, CDR2 SYGVKD. This CDR3 comprises 16 residues. Trimming removed 2 bases from V and 6 bases from J, with 16 bases in between.

This clonotype has only a few counts. The chain recombines TRBV7-2 with TRBJ2-7; D gene ambiguous. Per germline, CDR1 SGHTA and CDR2 FQGNSA. V lost 2 bases and J lost 6, with 11 bases in between. The CDR3 is made up of 13 amino acids. This chain's CDR3 is CASSLIRSPEQYF. The DNA for the CDR3 is TGTGCCAGCAGCTTAATCCGAAGTCCCGAGCAGTACTTC.

This clonotype was seen at least ten times. The chain recombines TRBV29-1 with TRBJ2-1, with D possibly TRBD2 on 6 matching bases. Germline V lookup: CDR1 SQVTM, CDR2 ANQGSEA. The CDR3 is 13 amino acids. Trimming took off 0 bases at V and 4 bases at J, with 7 bases between the two ends. Written as DNA, the CDR3 is TGCAGCGTTGAAGAGGGGGGTTACAATGAGCAGTTCTTC. This gives the protein CSVEEGGYNEQFF.

This clonotype has at least ten counts. This chain joins TRBV29-1 and TRBJ1-2; no clear D. The length of the CDR3 is 14 residues. Germline V gene lookup returns CDR1 SQVTM and CDR2 ANQGSEA. V lost 4 bases and J 6 bases, leaving 18 bases between the germline ends. CDR3 loop: CSVALSKGIDGYTF. The CDR3 nucleotides read TGCAGCGTTGCCCTCTCCAAGGGCATTGATGGCTACACCTTC.

This rearrangement joins TRBV11-2 to TRBJ1-1; D is possibly TRBD1 (5 bases). V lost 6 bases, J lost 7 bases, and 15 bases lay in between. This CDR3 comprises 13 residues. Germline loops: CDR1 SGHAT, CDR2 FQNNGV. CDR3 loop: CASSYGGTVEAFF. In DNA, the CDR3 is TGTGCCAGCAGTTACGGGGGGACTGTTGAAGCTTTCTTT.

The table lists this clonotype with a few counts. J is TRBJ2-1 and V is TRBV10-3; TRBD2 matches at 13 bases. The length of the CDR3 is 14 residues. Per germline, CDR1 ENHRY and CDR2 SYGVKD. The J segment lost 9 bases and the V segment lost 11 bases, leaving 10 bases of the junction unmatched. The CDR3 DNA sequence: TGTGCCGCCACTAGCGGGGGGGCCGAAGGTGAGCAGTTCTTC. This encodes CAATSGGAEGEQFF.

The chain combines TRBV3-1 with TRBJ2-1, with 11 nucleotides matching TRBD2. Germline V CDR1 and CDR2: LGHDT, YNNKEL (reference sequence). The CDR3 is made up of 17 amino acids. After removal of 11 bases from V and 9 bases from J, the junction contained 21 bases not matched to a gene. Here the CDR3 DNA reads TGTGCCTCCACCAAGGAGGTAGCGGGGGGGCCTGGTAGTGAGCAGTTCTTC. It codes for CASTKEVAGGPGSEQFF.

This rearrangement joins TRBV5-1 to TRBJ1-2; maybe TRBD1 (6 bases). This CDR3 contains 18 residues. CDR1 is SGHRS and CDR2 is YFSETQ in the germline V gene. V dropped 0 bases and J dropped 4 bases, with 22 bases sitting between them. This CDR3 reads CASSLDDGQKISPYGYTF. The CDR3 DNA follows: TGCGCCAGCAGCTTGGATGACGGACAGAAGATTTCTCCCTATGGCTACACCTTC. Supplemented by reference TRBV5-1 and TRBJ1-2, the full variable domain reads KAGVTQTPRYLIKTRGQQVTLSCSPISGHRSVSWYQQTPGQGLQFLFEYFSETQRNKGNFPGRFSGRQFSNSRSEMNVSTLELGDSALYLCASSLDDGQKISPYGYTFGSGTRLTVV.

The J gene is TRBJ1-1, the V gene TRBV10-2; D unclear. CDR1 is WSHSY, CDR2 SAAADI, per germline. The ends were cut back, 0 bases at V and 1 base at J, with 6 bases in the middle. This CDR3 contains 14 residues. DNA of the CDR3: TGCGCCAGCAGTGAGTCGGCCGGGAACACTGAAGCTTTCTTT. Residues: CASSESAGNTEAFF.

V and J are TRBV2 and TRBJ1-1; D gene unclear. CDR3 size: 13 residues. Trimming stripped 4 bases from V and 5 bases from J, with 11 bases between. Germline CDR1 and CDR2: SNHLY and FYNNEI. CDR3 residues: CASSVDPRTEAFF. In DNA, the CDR3 is TGTGCCAGCAGTGTCGACCCGAGGACTGAAGCTTTCTTT. The variable domain in full, with the rest retrieved from reference TRBV2 and TRBJ1-1, is EPEVTQTPSHQVTQMGQEVILRCVPISNHLYFYWYRQILGQKVEFLVSFYNNEISEKSEIFDDQFSVERPDGSNFTLKIRSTKLEDSAMYFCASSVDPRTEAFFGQGTRLTVV.